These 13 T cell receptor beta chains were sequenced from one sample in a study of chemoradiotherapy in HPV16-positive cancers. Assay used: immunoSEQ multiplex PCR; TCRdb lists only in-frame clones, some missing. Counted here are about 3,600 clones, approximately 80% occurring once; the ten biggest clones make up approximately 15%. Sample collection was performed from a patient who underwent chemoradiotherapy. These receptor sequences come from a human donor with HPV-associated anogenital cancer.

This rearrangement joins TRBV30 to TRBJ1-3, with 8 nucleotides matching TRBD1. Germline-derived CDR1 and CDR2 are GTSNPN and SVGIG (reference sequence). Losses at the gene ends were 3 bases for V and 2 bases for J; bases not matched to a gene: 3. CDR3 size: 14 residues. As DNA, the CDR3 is TGTGCCTGGAGGCGGACAGGGACTGGAAACACCATATATTTT. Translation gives CAWRRTGTGNTIYF.

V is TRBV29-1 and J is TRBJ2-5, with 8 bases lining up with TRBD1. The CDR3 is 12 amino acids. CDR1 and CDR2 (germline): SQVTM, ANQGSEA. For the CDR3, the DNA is TGCAGTGCCCAGGGGGCCGGGGAGACCCAGTACTTC. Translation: CSAQGAGETQYF.

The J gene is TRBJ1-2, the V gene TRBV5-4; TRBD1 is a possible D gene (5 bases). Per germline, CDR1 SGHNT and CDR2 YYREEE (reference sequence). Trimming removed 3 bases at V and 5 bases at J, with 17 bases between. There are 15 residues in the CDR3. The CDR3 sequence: CASSSGRARVYGYTF. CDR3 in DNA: TGTGCCAGCAGCTCGGGACGTGCGAGGGTGTATGGCTACACCTTC.

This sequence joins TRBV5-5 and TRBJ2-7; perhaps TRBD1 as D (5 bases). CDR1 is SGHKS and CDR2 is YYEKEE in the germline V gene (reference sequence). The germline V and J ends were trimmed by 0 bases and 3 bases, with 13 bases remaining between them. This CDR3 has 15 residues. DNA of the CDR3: TGTGCCAGCAGCTTGGCCGGGCAGGGATACTACGAGCAGTACTTC. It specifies CASSLAGQGYYEQYF.

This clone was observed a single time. Here the CDR3 reads CASSLDGGSNQPQHF. In DNA form, the CDR3 reads TGCGCCAGCAGCTTGGATGGGGGCAGCAATCAGCCCCAGCATTTT. J is TRBJ1-5 and V is TRBV5-1; D is perhaps TRBD1 (6 bases). The CDR3 totals 15 residues. The germline gives CDR1 SGHRS, CDR2 YFSETQ. With 0 bases removed from V and 1 base from J, the gap between germline ends came to 8 bases.

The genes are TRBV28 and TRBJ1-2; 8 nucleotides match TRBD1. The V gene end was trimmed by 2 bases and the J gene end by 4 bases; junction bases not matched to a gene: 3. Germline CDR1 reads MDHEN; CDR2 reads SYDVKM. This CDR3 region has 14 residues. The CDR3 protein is CASSLDRGGYGYTF. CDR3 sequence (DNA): TGTGCCAGCAGTTTAGACAGGGGAGGCTATGGCTACACCTTC.

The CDR3 DNA reads as TGTGCCACCAGCAGAGATGTTGGGACAGGGTCGTATCAGTACTTC. Translating it yields CATSRDVGTGSYQYF. The chain is built from TRBV15 and TRBJ2-7, with 9 nucleotides matching TRBD1. Losses at the gene ends were 0 bases for V and 10 bases for J; bases not matched to a gene: 10. The CDR3 is 15 residues long. The germline V gene encodes CDR1 LNHNV and CDR2 YYDKDF (reference sequence).

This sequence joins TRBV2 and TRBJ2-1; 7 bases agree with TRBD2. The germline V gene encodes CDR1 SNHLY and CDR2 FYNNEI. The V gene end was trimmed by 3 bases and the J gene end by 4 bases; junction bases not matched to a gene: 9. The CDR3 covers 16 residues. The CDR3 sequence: CASSDSGTGGYNEQFF. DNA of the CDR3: TGTGCCAGCAGTGACAGCGGGACCGGGGGGTACAATGAGCAGTTCTTC.

The CDR3 is CASSVVAGNNEQFF. The CDR3 region has the DNA TGTGCCAGCAGCGTGGTAGCGGGAAACAATGAGCAGTTCTTC. The gene calls are TRBV9 and TRBJ2-1; 8 bases are a match to TRBD2. This CDR3 contains 14 residues. In germline, CDR1 is SGDLS, CDR2 YYNGEE. The trim removed 2 bases at V and 5 bases at J, leaving 3 bases unmatched.

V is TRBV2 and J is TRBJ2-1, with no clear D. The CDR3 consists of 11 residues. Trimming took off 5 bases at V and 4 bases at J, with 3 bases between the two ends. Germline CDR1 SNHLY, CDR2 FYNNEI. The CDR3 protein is CASSLYNEQFF. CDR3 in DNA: TGTGCCAGCAGTCTTTACAATGAGCAGTTCTTC.

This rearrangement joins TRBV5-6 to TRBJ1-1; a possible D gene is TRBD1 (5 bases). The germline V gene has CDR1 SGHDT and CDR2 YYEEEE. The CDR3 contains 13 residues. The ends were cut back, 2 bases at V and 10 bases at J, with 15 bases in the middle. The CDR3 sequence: CASSLVGVGGAFF. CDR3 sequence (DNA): TGTGCCAGCAGCTTAGTAGGGGTGGGGGGAGCTTTCTTT.

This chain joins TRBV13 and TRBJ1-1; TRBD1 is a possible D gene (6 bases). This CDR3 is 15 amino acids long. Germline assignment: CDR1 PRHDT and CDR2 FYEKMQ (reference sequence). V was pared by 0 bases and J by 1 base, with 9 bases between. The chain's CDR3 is CASSLGRGPNTEAFF. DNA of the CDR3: TGTGCCAGCAGCTTAGGCAGGGGCCCGAACACTGAAGCTTTCTTT.

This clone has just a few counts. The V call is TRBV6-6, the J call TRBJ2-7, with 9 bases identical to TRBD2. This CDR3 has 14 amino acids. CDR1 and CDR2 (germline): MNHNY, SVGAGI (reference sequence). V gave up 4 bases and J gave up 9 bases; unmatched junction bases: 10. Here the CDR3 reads CASSFQASGKVQYF. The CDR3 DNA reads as TGTGCCAGCAGTTTCCAGGCTAGCGGGAAGGTGCAGTACTTC.